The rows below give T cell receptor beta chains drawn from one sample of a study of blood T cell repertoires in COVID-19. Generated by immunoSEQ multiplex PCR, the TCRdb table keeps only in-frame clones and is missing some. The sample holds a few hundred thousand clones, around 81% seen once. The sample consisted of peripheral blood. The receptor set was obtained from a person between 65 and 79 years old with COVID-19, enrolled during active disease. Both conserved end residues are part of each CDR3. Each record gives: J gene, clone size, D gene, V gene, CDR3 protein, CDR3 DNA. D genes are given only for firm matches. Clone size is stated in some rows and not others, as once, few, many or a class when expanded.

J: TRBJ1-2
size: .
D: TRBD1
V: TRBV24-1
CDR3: CATSDRDRAHGYTF
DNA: TGTGCCACCAGTGACCGGGACAGGGCTCATGGCTACACCTTC

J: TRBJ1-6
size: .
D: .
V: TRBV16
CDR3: CASSQSGGNSPLHF
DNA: TGTGCCAGCAGCCAATCGGGGGGTAATTCACCCCTCCACTTT

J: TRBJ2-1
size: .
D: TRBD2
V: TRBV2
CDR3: CASKGEGMSYNEQFF
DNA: TGTGCCAGCAAAGGGGAGGGGATGTCCTACAATGAGCAGTTCTTC

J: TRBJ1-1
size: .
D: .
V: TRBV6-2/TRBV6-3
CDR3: CASSNPTATRRAFLNTEAFF
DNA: TGTGCCAGCAGTAATCCGACGGCAACGCGCAGGGCTTTTCTGAACACTGAAGCTTTCTTT

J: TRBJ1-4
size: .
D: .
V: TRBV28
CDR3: CASRGGSNEKLFF
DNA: TGTGCCTCCCGGGGGGGGAGTAATGAAAAACTGTTTTTT

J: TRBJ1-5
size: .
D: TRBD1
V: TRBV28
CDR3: CASSLRTGPSNQPQHF
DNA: TGTGCCAGCAGTCTCCGGACAGGGCCTTCCAATCAGCCCCAGCATTTT

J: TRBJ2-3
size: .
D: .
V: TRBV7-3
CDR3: CASSPRSQGGAGDTQYF
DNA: TGTGCCAGCAGCCCGCGCAGCCAAGGGGGGGCCGGAGATACGCAGTATTTT

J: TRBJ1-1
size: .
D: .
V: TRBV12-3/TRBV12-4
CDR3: CASSFWGAEAFF
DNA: TGTGCCAGCAGTTTTTGGGGCGCAGAAGCTTTCTTT

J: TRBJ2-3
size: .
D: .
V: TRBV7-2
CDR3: CASSLVSGTADTQYF
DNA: TGTGCCAGCAGCTTAGTCTCGGGGACTGCAGATACGCAGTATTTT

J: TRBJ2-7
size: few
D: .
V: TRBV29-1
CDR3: CSVEATGSEQYF
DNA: TGCAGCGTTGAAGCGACCGGGTCCGAGCAGTACTTC

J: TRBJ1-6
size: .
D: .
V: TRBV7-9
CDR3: CASSPRDYNSPLHF
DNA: TGTGCCAGCAGCCCCAGGGACTATAATTCACCCCTCCACTTT

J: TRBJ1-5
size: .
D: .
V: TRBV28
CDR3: CASRSPEREPQHF
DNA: TGTGCCAGTCGATCGCCGGAGAGAGAGCCCCAGCATTTT

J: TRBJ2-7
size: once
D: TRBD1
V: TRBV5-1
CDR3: CASSRSGTGPSYEQYF
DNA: TGCGCCAGCAGCCGGAGTGGGACAGGGCCCTCCTACGAGCAGTACTTC

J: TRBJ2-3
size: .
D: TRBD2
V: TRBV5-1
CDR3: CASSLFAGGPGTDTQYF
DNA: TGCGCCAGCAGCTTGTTCGCGGGAGGGCCTGGCACAGATACGCAGTATTTT

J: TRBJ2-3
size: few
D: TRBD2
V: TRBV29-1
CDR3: CSSLAGGTDTQYF
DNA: TGCAGCAGCCTAGCGGGAGGAACAGATACGCAGTATTTT

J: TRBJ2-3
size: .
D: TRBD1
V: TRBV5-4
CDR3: CASSYPGQGDDTQYF
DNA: TGTGCCAGCAGCTACCCGGGACAGGGTGATGATACGCAGTATTTT

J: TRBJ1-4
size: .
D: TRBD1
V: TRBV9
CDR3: CASSSSGGPNEKLFF
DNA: TGTGCCAGCAGCAGCTCAGGGGGCCCAAATGAAAAACTGTTTTTT